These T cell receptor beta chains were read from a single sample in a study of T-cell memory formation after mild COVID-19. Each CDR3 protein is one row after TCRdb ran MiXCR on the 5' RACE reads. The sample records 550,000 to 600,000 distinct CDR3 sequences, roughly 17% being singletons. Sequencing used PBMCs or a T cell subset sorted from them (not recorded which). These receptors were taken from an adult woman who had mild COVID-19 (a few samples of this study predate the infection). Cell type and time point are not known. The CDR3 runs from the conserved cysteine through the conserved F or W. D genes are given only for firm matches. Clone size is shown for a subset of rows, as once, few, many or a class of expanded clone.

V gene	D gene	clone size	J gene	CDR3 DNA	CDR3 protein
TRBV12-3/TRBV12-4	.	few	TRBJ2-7	TGTGCCAGCAGGCCGGGACTCACTAACGAGCAGTACTTC	CASRPGLTNEQYF
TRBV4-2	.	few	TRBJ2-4	TGTGCCAGCAGCCATCAGGGACGGGGCAAAAACATTCAGTACTTC	CASSHQGRGKNIQYF
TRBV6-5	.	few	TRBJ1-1	TGTGCCAGCAACCAAAACGAAAGGGACCCTGAAGCTTTCTTT	CASNQNERDPEAFF
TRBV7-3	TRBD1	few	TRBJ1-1	TGTGCCAGCAGTCCAACAGGGGGCCGGGAAGCTTTCTTT	CASSPTGGREAFF
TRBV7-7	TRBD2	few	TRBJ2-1	TGTGCCAGCAGCTTAGTAGCGGGGGCCTCCTACAATGAGCAGTTCTTC	CASSLVAGASYNEQFF
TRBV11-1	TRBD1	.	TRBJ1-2	TGTGCCAGCAGCCACCGACAGGGCGATGGCTACACCTTC	CASSHRQGDGYTF
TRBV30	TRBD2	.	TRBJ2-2	TGTGCCTGGAGTGTACAGGGACTAGGGACCGGGGAGCTGTTTTTT	CAWSVQGLGTGELFF
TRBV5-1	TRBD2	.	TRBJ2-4	TGCGCCAGCAGCCTGGGACTAGCGGGGGCTAAAAACATTCAGTACTTC	CASSLGLAGAKNIQYF
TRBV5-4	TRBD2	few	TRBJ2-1	TGTGCCAGCAGCTTGAAGGGACTAGCGGGAGACAGGGGTTACAATGAGCAGTTCTTC	CASSLKGLAGDRGYNEQFF
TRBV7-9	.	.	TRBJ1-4	TGTGCCAGCAGCTTAGTCCAGGGTAACGAAAAACTGTTTTTT	CASSLVQGNEKLFF